A selection of T cell receptor beta chains follows, all from one sample in a study of long-term antiretroviral therapy in people with HIV. Data came from immunoSEQ multiplex PCR; TCRdb stores just in-frame clones and leaves some out. The data show about 33,000 clones, with 95% to 98% seen just once and less than 3.5% held by the top ten. Material: unsorted PBMCs, obtained 6.9 years after starting antiretroviral therapy. The receptors come from a man aged 25-45 years with HIV. Both conserved end residues are part of each CDR3. D genes are given only for firm matches. Not every row has a clone size; where given, it reads once, few, many or a size class.

j_call,v_call,d_call,clone_size,cdr3_nt,cdr3_aa
TRBJ2-7,TRBV19,.,.,TGTGCCAGTAGTCCTGGCAGAAGGGCTACGAACGACGAGCAGTACTTC,CASSPGRRATNDEQYF
TRBJ2-3,TRBV2,TRBD1,.,TGTGCCAGCAGTAGGGGACAGGGGTCCCTTTCAGGCACAGATACGCAGTATTTT,CASSRGQGSLSGTDTQYF
TRBJ2-1,TRBV5-1,.,.,TGCGCCAGCAGCTTGTCCCAGGGGCGGAATGAGCAGTTCTTC,CASSLSQGRNEQFF
TRBJ2-3,TRBV9,TRBD2,.,TGTGCCAGCAGCGACAGACTAGCGGGGGGGGATACGCAGTATTTT,CASSDRLAGGDTQYF
TRBJ2-7,TRBV7-9,TRBD2,.,TGTGCCAGCAGCTTATTTAGCGGGAGCTCCTACGAGCAGTACTTC,CASSLFSGSSYEQYF
TRBJ2-2,TRBV10-3,.,.,TGTGCCATCAGTGAGTCGGTCGCGGCGAACACCGGGGAGCTGTTTTTT,CAISESVAANTGELFF
TRBJ2-4,TRBV23-1,.,.,TGCGCCAGCAGTCAATCCTCAGGGGCGATAGCCAAAAACATTCAGTACTTC,CASSQSSGAIAKNIQYF
TRBJ2-3,TRBV6-1,TRBD2,.,TGTGCCAGCAGTGCCCTAGCGGGAGTGGGCACAGATACGCAGTATTTT,CASSALAGVGTDTQYF
TRBJ1-5,TRBV5-4,TRBD1,.,TGTGCCAGCAGCTCCTTCGGGACAGGCAATCAGCCCCAGCATTTT,CASSSFGTGNQPQHF
TRBJ2-7,TRBV10-3,TRBD2,once,TGTGCCATCAGTGAGCAGTCTAGCGGGAGACACGAGCAGTACTTC,CAISEQSSGRHEQYF
TRBJ2-5,TRBV18,TRBD2,.,TGTGCCAGCTCAAAAAGACTAGCGGGAGGAGGGGAAGAGACCCAGTACTTC,CASSKRLAGGGEETQYF
TRBJ2-7,TRBV9,.,.,TGTGCCAGCAGCGCGGGACCACTCTACGAGCAGTACTTC,CASSAGPLYEQYF
TRBJ2-7,TRBV6-1,TRBD1,.,TGTGCCAGCAGGGGACAGGGGGCAAGGGAGCAGTACTTC,CASRGQGAREQYF
TRBJ2-7,TRBV11-2,.,.,TGTGCCAGCAGCTTAGGGGGGCACGGTTACGAGCAGTACTTC,CASSLGGHGYEQYF
TRBJ2-3,TRBV14,.,.,TGTGCCAGCAGCCAAGGAGCAGGGAGCACAGATACGCAGTATTTT,CASSQGAGSTDTQYF
TRBJ2-7,TRBV4-3,TRBD1,.,TGCGCCAGCAGCGAACCCGGGACAGGGATTCTCGAGCAGTACTTC,CASSEPGTGILEQYF
TRBJ1-1,TRBV19,TRBD1,.,TGTGCCAGTAGTAGAGAGACAGGGATGAACACTGAAGCTTTCTTT,CASSRETGMNTEAFF
TRBJ1-2,TRBV4-1,.,.,TGCGCCAGCAGCCAAGAAGACTATGGCTACACCTTC,CASSQEDYGYTF
TRBJ2-7,TRBV19,.,once,TGTGCCAGTAGTGGAGGGGGCAGCGACGAGCAGTACTTC,CASSGGGSDEQYF
TRBJ2-4,TRBV29-1,.,.,TGCAGCGTGGCCGATTTGGGAGGGGGAAACATTCAGTACTTC,CSVADLGGGNIQYF
TRBJ2-5,TRBV7-9,.,.,TGTGCCAGCCGTCCAGGGGTACAAGAGACCCAGTACTTC,CASRPGVQETQYF
TRBJ2-2,TRBV10-3,.,.,TGTGCCATCAGTGGAGGTTGGCTGTTTTTT,CAISGGWLFF
TRBJ2-7,TRBV5-4,TRBD1,.,TGTGCCAGCAGCTGGGGGACAGGGGCCTACGAGCAGTACTTC,CASSWGTGAYEQYF
TRBJ2-7,TRBV11-2,.,.,TGTGCCAGCAGCTTATGGGTCCGGCAGGGTTCTGGATACGAGCAGTACTTC,CASSLWVRQGSGYEQYF
TRBJ2-7,TRBV27,.,.,TGTGCCAGCAGTCTGTCCGTTCCCTACCTAGACTACGAGCAGTACTTC,CASSLSVPYLDYEQYF
TRBJ2-2,TRBV6-1,.,once,TGTGCCAGCACAACGGGGGCTGGCGGGGAGCTGTTTTTT,CASTTGAGGELFF
TRBJ1-1,TRBV27,.,.,TGTGCCAGCAGCCTGATCGGGGGGGGCTCTGAAGCTTTCTTT,CASSLIGGGSEAFF
TRBJ2-1,TRBV10-3,.,.,TGTGCCATCAGTCTCTCTGGAGGCTCTTACAATGAGCAGTTCTTC,CAISLSGGSYNEQFF
TRBJ2-7,TRBV28,TRBD2,.,TGTGCCAACCCCACTAGCGGGTCCTACGAGCAGTACTTC,CANPTSGSYEQYF
TRBJ1-1,TRBV2,.,once,TGTGCCAGCAGTACCGGGGCCGAAGAAGCTTTCTTT,CASSTGAEEAFF
TRBJ2-7,TRBV2,.,.,TGTGCCAGCACGCGTGGCGAGCAGTACTTC,CASTRGEQYF
TRBJ2-4,TRBV4-3,TRBD1,.,TGCGCCAGCAGCCAAGGTGGCGGGACAGGGGTGTACATTCAGTACTTC,CASSQGGGTGVYIQYF